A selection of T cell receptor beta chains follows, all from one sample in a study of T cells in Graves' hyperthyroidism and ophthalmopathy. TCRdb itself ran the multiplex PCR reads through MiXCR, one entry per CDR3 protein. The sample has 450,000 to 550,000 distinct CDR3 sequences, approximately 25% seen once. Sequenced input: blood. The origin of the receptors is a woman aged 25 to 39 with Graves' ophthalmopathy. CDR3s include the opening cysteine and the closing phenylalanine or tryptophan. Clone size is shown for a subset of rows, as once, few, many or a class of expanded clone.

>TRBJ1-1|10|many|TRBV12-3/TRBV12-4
CASSSGEAFF
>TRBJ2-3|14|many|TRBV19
CAANAGQRTDTQYF
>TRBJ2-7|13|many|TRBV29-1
CSGLAGARDEQYF
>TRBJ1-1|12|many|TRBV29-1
CSVTGNWAEAFF
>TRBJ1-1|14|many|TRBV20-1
CSAREPTMNTEAFF
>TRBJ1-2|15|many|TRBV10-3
CAISDLKSGVYGYTF
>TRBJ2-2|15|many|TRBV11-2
CASSSGQGAAGELFF
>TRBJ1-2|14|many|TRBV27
CASSARTGYYGYTF
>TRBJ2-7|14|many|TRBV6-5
CATKGQQGHYEQYF
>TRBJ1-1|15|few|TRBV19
CASNSGGDLVTEAFF
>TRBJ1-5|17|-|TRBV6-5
CASSYHRGIISNQPQHF
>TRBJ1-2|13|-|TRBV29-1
CSVVEGGFYGYTF
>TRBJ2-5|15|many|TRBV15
CATSLGLAGKETQYF
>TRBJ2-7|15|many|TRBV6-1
CASSPRTSGGDEQYF
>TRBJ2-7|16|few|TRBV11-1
CASSPGLAGGPREQYF
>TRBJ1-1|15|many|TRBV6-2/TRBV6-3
CASSSQGGWGTEAFF
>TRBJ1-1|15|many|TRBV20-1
CSARGWDRRNTEAFF
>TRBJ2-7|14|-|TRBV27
CASSPRSPVLEQYF
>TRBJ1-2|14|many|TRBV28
CASSPDGYNYGYTF
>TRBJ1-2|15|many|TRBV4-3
CASSQALTGIYGYTF
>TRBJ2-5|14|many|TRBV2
CASSELTGQETQYF
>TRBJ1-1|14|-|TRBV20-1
CSALPGTGVAEAFF